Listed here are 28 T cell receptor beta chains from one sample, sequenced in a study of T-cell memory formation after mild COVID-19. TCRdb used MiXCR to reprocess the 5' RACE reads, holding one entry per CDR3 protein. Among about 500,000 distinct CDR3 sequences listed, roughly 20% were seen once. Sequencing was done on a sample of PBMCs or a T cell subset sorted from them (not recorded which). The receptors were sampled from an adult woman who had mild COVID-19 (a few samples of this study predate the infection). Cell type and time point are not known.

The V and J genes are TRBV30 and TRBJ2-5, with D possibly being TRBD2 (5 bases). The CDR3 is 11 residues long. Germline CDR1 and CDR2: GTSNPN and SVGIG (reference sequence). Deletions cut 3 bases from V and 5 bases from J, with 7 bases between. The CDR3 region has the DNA TGTGCCTGGAGGAGGGCCGAGACCCAGTACTTC. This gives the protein CAWRRAETQYF.

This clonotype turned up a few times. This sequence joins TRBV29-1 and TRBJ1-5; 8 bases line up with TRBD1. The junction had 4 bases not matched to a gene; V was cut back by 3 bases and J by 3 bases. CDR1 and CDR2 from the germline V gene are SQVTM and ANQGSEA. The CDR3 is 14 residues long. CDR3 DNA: TGCAGCGTTGAGGCAGGGGGCGTCAATCAGCCCCAGCATTTT. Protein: CSVEAGGVNQPQHF.

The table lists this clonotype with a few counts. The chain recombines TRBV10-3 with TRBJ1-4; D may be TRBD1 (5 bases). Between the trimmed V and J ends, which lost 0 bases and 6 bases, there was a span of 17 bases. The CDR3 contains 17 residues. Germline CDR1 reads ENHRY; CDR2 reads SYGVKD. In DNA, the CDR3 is TGTGCCATCAGTGAGTCGACGGGGAGGGGAATGGATGAAAAACTGTTTTTT. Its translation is CAISESTGRGMDEKLFF.

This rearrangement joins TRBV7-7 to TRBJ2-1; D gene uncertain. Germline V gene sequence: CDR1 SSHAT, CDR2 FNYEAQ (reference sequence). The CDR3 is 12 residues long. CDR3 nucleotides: TGTGCTCTCGGAGATCCCTACAATGAGCAGTTCTTC. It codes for CALGDPYNEQFF.

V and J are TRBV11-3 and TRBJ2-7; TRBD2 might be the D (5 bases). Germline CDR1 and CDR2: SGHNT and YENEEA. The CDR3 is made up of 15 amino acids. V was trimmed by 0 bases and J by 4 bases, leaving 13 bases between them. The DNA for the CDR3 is TGTGCCAGCAGCTTAGAACCGAAAGCGGTTTACGAGCAGTACTTC. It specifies CASSLEPKAVYEQYF. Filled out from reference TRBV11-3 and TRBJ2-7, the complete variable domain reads EAGVVQSPRYKIIEKKQPVAFWCNPISGHNTLYWYLQNLGQGPELLIRYENEEAVDDSQLPKDRFSAERLKGVDSTLKIQPAELGDSAVYLCASSLEPKAVYEQYFGPGTRLTVT.

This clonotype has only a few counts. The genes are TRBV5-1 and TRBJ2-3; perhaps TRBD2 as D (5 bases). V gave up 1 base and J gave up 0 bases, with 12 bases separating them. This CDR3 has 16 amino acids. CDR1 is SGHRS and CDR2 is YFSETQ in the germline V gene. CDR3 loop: CASSLSAGASTDTQYF. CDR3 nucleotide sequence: TGCGCCAGCAGCTTGTCCGCGGGTGCTAGCACAGATACGCAGTATTTT.

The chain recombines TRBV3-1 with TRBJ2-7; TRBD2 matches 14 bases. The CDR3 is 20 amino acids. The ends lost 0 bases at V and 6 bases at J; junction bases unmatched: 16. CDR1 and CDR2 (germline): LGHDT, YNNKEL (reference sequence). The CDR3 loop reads CASSQDWWTSGGNLRFEQYF. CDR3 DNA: TGTGCCAGCAGCCAAGATTGGTGGACTAGCGGGGGGAACTTACGGTTCGAGCAGTACTTC.

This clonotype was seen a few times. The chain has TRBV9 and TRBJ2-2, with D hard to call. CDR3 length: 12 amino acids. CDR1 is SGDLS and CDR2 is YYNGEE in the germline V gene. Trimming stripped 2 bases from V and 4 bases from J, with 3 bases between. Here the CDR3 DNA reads TGTGCCAGCAGCGTGTCCACCGGGGAGCTGTTTTTT. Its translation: CASSVSTGELFF.

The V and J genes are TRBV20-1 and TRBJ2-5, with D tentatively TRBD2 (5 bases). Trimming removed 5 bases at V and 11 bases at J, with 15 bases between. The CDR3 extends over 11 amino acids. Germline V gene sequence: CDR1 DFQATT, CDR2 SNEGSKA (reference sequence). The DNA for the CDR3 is TGCAGTGCTCTCCCGGGGTTCTCTCAGTACTTC. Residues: CSALPGFSQYF.

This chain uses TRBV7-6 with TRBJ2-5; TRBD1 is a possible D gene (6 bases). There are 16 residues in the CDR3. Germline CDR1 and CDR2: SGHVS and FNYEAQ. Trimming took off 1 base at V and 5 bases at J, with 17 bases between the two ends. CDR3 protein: CASSLGPWTVAETQYF. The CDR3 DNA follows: TGTGCCAGCAGCTTAGGACCCTGGACAGTTGCGGAGACCCAGTACTTC. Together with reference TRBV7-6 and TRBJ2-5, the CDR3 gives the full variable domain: GAGVSQSPRYKVTKRGQDVALRCDPISGHVSLYWYRQALGQGPEFLTYFNYEAQQDKSGLPNDRFSAERPEGSISTLTIQRTEQRDSAMYRCASSLGPWTVAETQYFGPGTRLLVL.

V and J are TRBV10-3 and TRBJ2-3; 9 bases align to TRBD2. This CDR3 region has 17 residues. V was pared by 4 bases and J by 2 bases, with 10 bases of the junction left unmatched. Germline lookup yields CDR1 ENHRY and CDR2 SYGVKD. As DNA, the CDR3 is TGTGCCATCAGTGGAGTTAAGCGGGGGGCCATCACAGATACGCAGTATTTT. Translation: CAISGVKRGAITDTQYF.

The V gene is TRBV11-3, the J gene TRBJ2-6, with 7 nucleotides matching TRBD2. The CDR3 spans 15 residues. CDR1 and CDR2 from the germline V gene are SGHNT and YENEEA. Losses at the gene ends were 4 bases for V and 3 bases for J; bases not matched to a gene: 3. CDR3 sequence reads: CASSSAGVGANVLTF. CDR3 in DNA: TGTGCCAGCAGCTCGGCGGGAGTTGGGGCCAACGTCCTGACTTTC.

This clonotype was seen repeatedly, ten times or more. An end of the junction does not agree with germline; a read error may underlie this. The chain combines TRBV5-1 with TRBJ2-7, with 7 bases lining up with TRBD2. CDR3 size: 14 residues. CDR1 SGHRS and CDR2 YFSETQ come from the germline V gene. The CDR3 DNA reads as TGTGCTAGCAGCTTAGCTAGCGGATCCTACGAGCAGTACTTC. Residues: CASSLASGSYEQYF.

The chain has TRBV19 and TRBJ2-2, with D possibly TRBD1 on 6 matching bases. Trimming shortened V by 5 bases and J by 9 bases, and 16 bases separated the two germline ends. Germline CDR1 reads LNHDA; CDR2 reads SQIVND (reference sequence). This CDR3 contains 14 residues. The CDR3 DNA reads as TGTGCCAGTAGTGGACAGCCGGAATTTAGGGAGCTGTTTTTT. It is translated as CASSGQPEFRELFF.

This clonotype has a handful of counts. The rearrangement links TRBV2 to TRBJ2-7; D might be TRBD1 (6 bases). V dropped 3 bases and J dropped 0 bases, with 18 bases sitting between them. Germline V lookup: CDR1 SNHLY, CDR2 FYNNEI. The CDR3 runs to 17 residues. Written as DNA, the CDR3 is TGTGCCAGCAGTGATTTGTTTTCGGTCAGGGGCTCCTACGAGCAGTACTTC. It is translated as CASSDLFSVRGSYEQYF.

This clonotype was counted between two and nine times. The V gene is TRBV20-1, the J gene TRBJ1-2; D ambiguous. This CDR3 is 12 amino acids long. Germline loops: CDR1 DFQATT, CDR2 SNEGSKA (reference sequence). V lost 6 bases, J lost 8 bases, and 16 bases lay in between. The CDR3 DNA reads TGCAGTGCGCAGCCCCATTTGTACGGCTACACCTTC. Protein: CSAQPHLYGYTF.

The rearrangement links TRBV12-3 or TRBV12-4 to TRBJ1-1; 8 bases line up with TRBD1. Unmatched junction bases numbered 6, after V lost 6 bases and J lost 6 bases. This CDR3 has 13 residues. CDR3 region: CASRQGAPSEAFF. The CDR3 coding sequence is TGTGCCAGCAGGCAGGGGGCCCCGTCTGAAGCTTTCTTT.

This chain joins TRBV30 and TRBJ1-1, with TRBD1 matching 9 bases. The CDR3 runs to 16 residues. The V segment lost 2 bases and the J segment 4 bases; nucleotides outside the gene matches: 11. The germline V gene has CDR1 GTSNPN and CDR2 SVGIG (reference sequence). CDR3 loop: CAWSRIWDRVATEAFF. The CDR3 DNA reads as TGTGCCTGGAGTCGGATCTGGGACAGGGTGGCCACTGAAGCTTTCTTT. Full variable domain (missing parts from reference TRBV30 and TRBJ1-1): SQTIHQWPATLVQPVGSPLSLECTVEGTSNPNLYWYRQAAGRGLQLLFYSVGIGQISSEVPQNLSASRPQDRQFILSSKKLLLSDSGFYLCAWSRIWDRVATEAFFGQGTRLTVV.

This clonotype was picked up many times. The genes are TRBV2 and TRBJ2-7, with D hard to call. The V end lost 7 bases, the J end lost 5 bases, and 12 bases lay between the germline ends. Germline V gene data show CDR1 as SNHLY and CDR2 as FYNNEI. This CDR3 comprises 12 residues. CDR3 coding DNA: TGTGCCAGCATGGTCGCCCAGGACGAGCAGTACTTC. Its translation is CASMVAQDEQYF.

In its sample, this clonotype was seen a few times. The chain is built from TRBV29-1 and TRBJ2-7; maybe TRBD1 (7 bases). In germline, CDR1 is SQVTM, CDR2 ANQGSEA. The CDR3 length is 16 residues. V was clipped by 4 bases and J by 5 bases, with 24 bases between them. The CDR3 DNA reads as TGCAGCGTTGTCGGACGATCTGAGACAGGGAGGCACGAGCAGTACTTC. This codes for CSVVGRSETGRHEQYF.

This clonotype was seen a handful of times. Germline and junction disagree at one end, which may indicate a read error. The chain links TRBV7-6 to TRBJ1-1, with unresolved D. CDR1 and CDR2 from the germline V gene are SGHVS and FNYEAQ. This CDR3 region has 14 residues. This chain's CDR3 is CASSLAALNTEAFF. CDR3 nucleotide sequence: TGTGCCAGCAGTTTAGCAGCCCTGAACACTGAAGCTTTCTTT.

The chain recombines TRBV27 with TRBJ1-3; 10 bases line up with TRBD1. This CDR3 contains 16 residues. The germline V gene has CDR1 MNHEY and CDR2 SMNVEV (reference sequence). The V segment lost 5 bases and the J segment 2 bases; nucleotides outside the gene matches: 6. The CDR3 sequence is CASSPRQGAAGNTIYF. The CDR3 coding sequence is TGTGCCAGCAGTCCGCGACAGGGGGCAGCTGGAAACACCATATATTTT.

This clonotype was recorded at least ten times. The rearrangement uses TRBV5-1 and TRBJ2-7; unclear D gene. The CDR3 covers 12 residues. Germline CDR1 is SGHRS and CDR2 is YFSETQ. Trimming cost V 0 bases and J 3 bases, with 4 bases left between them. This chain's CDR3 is CASSLDNYEQYF. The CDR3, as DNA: TGCGCCAGCAGCTTGGACAACTACGAGCAGTACTTC.

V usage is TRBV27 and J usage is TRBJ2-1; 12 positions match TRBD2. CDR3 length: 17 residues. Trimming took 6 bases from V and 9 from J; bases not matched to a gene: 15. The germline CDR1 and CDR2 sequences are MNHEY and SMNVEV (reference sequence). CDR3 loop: CASSFLAPSGGAIEQFF. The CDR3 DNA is TGTGCCAGCAGCTTTTTGGCCCCTAGCGGGGGGGCGATTGAGCAGTTCTTC.

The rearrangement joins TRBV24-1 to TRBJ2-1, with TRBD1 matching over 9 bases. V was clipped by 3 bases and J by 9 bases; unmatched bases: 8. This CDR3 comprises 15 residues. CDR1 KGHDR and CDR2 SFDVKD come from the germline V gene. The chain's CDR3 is CATSDRDRVLSEQFF. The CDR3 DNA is TGTGCCACCAGTGATCGGGACAGGGTTCTGTCTGAGCAGTTCTTC.

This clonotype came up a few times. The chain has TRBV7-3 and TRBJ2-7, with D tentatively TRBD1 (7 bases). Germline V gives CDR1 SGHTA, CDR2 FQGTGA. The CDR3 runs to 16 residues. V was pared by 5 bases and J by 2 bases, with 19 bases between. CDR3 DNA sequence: TGTGCCAGCAGCCTTGGATATGGCGGGACAGCCTACGAGCAGTACTTC. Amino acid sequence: CASSLGYGGTAYEQYF. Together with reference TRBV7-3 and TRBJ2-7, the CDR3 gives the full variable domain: GAGVSQTPSNKVTEKGKYVELRCDPISGHTALYWYRQSLGQGPEFLIYFQGTGAADDSGLPNDRFFAVRPEGSVSTLKIQRTERGDSAVYLCASSLGYGGTAYEQYFGPGTRLTVT.

Here the CDR3 DNA reads TGTGCCAGCAGGACAGGGGGCTGGGGCAATTCACCCCTCCACTTT. Amino acid sequence: CASRTGGWGNSPLHF. The V gene is TRBV6-5, the J gene TRBJ1-6, with 10 bases aligning to TRBD1. From germline, CDR1 is MNHEY and CDR2 SVGAGI. V lost 6 bases and J lost 7; bases outside the gene matches: 6. The CDR3 is made up of 15 amino acids.

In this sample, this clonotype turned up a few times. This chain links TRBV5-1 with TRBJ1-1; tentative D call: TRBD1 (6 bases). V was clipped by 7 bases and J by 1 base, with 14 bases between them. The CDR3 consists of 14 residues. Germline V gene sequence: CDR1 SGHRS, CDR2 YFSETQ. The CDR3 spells CASRKQGTNTEAFF. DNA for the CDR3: TGCGCCAGCCGCAAACAGGGAACGAACACTGAAGCTTTCTTT.